This entry concerns a single T cell receptor (beta chain). Other DNA sequences from this sample encode an identical CDR3 as well. The sample comes from a study of blood T cell repertoires in COVID-19. Clones were sequenced by immunoSEQ multiplex PCR, and TCRdb holds only the in-frame ones, with some missing. The profile shows roughly 150,000 clones, about four fifths of them singletons. CDR1 is SGHRS, CDR2 YFSETQ, per germline. The CDR3 has 15 residues. Trimming took off 0 bases at V and 4 bases at J, with 10 bases between the two ends. Sample: peripheral blood. This chain connects TRBV5-1 to TRBJ1-4; D not resolved. This receptor was taken from a man aged 55 to 70 with acute or convalescent COVID-19. CDR3 loop: CASSLGTAFNEKLFF. For the CDR3, the DNA is TGCGCCAGCAGCTTGGGGACTGCTTTTAATGAAAAACTGTTTTTT. The full variable domain, with the rest looked up from reference TRBV5-1 and TRBJ1-4, is KAGVTQTPRYLIKTRGQQVTLSCSPISGHRSVSWYQQTPGQGLQFLFEYFSETQRNKGNFPGRFSGRQFSNSRSEMNVSTLELGDSALYLCASSLGTAFNEKLFFGSGTQLSVL.